A selection of T cell receptor beta chains follows, all from one sample in a study of monozygotic twins with inflammatory bowel disease. TCRdb re-called the 5' RACE reads and gives one entry per CDR3 protein, without DNA. Its table lists some 450,000 distinct CDR3 sequences. Sequenced material: blood. These receptors originate from a human donor with ulcerative colitis or Crohn's disease, or a healthy co-twin of an affected twin (not recorded which). CDR3s include the opening cysteine and the closing phenylalanine or tryptophan.

CDR3 protein: CASSPREQLAPLQETQYF
J gene: TRBJ2-5
V gene: TRBV9

CDR3 protein: CASSPPDGINEQFF
J gene: TRBJ2-1
V gene: TRBV7-2

CDR3 protein: CASSPWPSTKNIQYF
J gene: TRBJ2-4
V gene: TRBV14

CDR3 protein: CSATRSGTSGTREMNEQFF
J gene: TRBJ2-1
V gene: TRBV20-1

CDR3 protein: CACTGPGDTQYF
J gene: TRBJ2-3
V gene: TRBV30

CDR3 protein: CASSLRLANTEAFF
J gene: TRBJ1-1
V gene: TRBV27

CDR3 protein: CASSVRGNYEQYF
J gene: TRBJ2-7
V gene: TRBV19

CDR3 protein: CASSSAGHPTVELFF
J gene: TRBJ2-2
V gene: TRBV12-3/TRBV12-4

CDR3 protein: CASTSTGGSLITDTQYF
J gene: TRBJ2-3
V gene: TRBV7-8

CDR3 protein: CASSQEIGLAAGEQYF
J gene: TRBJ2-7
V gene: TRBV4-2

CDR3 protein: CASSLQGATNEKLFF
J gene: TRBJ1-4
V gene: TRBV5-1

CDR3 protein: CASSALEGKGMNTEAFF
J gene: TRBJ1-1
V gene: TRBV7-9

CDR3 protein: CSASGLLQETQYF
J gene: TRBJ2-5
V gene: TRBV20-1

CDR3 protein: CASRSGSPGNEQFF
J gene: TRBJ2-1
V gene: TRBV6-1

CDR3 protein: CASSFIQANSYEQYF
J gene: TRBJ2-7
V gene: TRBV5-6

CDR3 protein: CASSLDRYYNEQFF
J gene: TRBJ2-1
V gene: TRBV5-1

CDR3 protein: CAWSVEGYEQYF
J gene: TRBJ2-7
V gene: TRBV30

CDR3 protein: CASRDYLENTGELFF
J gene: TRBJ2-2
V gene: TRBV28

CDR3 protein: CASRPPESGETQYF
J gene: TRBJ2-5
V gene: TRBV12-3/TRBV12-4

CDR3 protein: CASSFYNRTDTF
J gene: TRBJ1-2
V gene: TRBV28

CDR3 protein: CAISEGQLNYGYTF
J gene: TRBJ1-2
V gene: TRBV10-3

CDR3 protein: CATSDYRNGYTF
J gene: TRBJ1-2
V gene: TRBV24-1

CDR3 protein: CASRLRGLSTSGGTEAFF
J gene: TRBJ1-1
V gene: TRBV6-1

CDR3 protein: CASSSTTSGLNEQFF
J gene: TRBJ2-1
V gene: TRBV6-5

CDR3 protein: CASSSASGGLGRFF
J gene: TRBJ2-1
V gene: TRBV5-1

CDR3 protein: CASSPGPHQPQHF
J gene: TRBJ1-5
V gene: TRBV6-5

CDR3 protein: CASSLTALNSPLHF
J gene: TRBJ1-6
V gene: TRBV5-1

CDR3 protein: CASRDSQNTYNEQFF
J gene: TRBJ2-1
V gene: TRBV28

CDR3 protein: CATSTGLLGNEQFF
J gene: TRBJ2-1
V gene: TRBV15

CDR3 protein: CASIPESFSYEQYF
J gene: TRBJ2-7
V gene: TRBV7-2

CDR3 protein: CSASPLQGTANYGYTF
J gene: TRBJ1-2
V gene: TRBV20-1

CDR3 protein: CASSPLRGANVLTF
J gene: TRBJ2-6
V gene: TRBV11-2

CDR3 protein: CASSLVAGDTEAFF
J gene: TRBJ1-1
V gene: TRBV5-1

CDR3 protein: CASILTVGEQYF
J gene: TRBJ2-1
V gene: TRBV7-2

CDR3 protein: CAISWTLNNEQFF
J gene: TRBJ2-1
V gene: TRBV10-3

CDR3 protein: CASSTVTSKQFF
J gene: TRBJ2-1
V gene: TRBV2

CDR3 protein: CASTPSSGRKYEQFF
J gene: TRBJ2-1
V gene: TRBV27

CDR3 protein: CSAKGGVNTEAFF
J gene: TRBJ1-1
V gene: TRBV20-1

CDR3 protein: CASSLGRVSSYEQYF
J gene: TRBJ2-7
V gene: TRBV12-3/TRBV12-4

CDR3 protein: CASSEYGGVFNEQFF
J gene: TRBJ2-1
V gene: TRBV25-1

CDR3 protein: CASSLGRARTAEAFF
J gene: TRBJ1-1
V gene: TRBV5-6

CDR3 protein: CASSQDWSSYEQYF
J gene: TRBJ2-7
V gene: TRBV4-3

CDR3 protein: CASSLQGSVSPLHF
J gene: TRBJ1-6
V gene: TRBV12-3/TRBV12-4

CDR3 protein: CASSMGLRYNEQFF
J gene: TRBJ2-1
V gene: TRBV7-9

CDR3 protein: CASSLTDLGANVLTF
J gene: TRBJ2-6
V gene: TRBV7-9

CDR3 protein: CASSQEGGDQPQHF
J gene: TRBJ1-5
V gene: TRBV4-2

CDR3 protein: CASSRNGGAAHNSPLHF
J gene: TRBJ1-6
V gene: TRBV7-6

CDR3 protein: CASSEPRGDSYEQYF
J gene: TRBJ2-7
V gene: TRBV2

CDR3 protein: CASSTHGDQPQHF
J gene: TRBJ1-5
V gene: TRBV7-8

CDR3 protein: CSTGQGGTGELFF
J gene: TRBJ2-2
V gene: TRBV29-1

CDR3 protein: CASRRAGNAYEQYF
J gene: TRBJ2-7
V gene: TRBV6-1